This T cell receptor (beta chain) was observed in a study of blood T cell repertoires in COVID-19. Study in general: The samples span acute and convalescent COVID-19 from the United States, Italy and Spain. The cDNA or gDNA used as material had been derived from T cells, B-cell-depleted T cells, or PBMCs.

Methods used by the authors: How many nucleated cells were present was estimated from reference gene primer amplification. Clones were sequenced by immunoSEQ multiplex PCR, and TCRdb holds only the in-frame ones, with some missing. For V, J and clone size, that table is used; D and trimming come from the DNA. The table lists roughly 410,000 clones, around 91% of them singletons. Seattle enrolled patients during active infection and tracked them longitudinally. Germline values: CDR1 KGHSH, CDR2 LQKENI. The CDR3 is 16 amino acids. Deletions cut 0 bases from V and 7 bases from J, with 16 bases between. This sequence originates from a woman aged 40 to 50 with COVID-19, enrolled during active disease. This chain links TRBV18 with TRBJ2-1, with D possibly TRBD2 on 7 matching bases. The sample consisted of peripheral blood. Here the CDR3 reads CASSPPQWGGQNEQFF. The CDR3 DNA reads TGTGCCAGCTCACCACCCCAATGGGGGGGGCAAAATGAGCAGTTCTTC. Drawing the rest from reference TRBV18 and TRBJ2-1, the complete variable domain is NAGVMQNPRHLVRRRGQEARLRCSPMKGHSHVYWYRQLPEEGLKFMVYLQKENIIDESGMPKERFSAEFPKEGPSILRIQQVVRGDSAAYFCASSPPQWGGQNEQFFGPGTRLTVL.